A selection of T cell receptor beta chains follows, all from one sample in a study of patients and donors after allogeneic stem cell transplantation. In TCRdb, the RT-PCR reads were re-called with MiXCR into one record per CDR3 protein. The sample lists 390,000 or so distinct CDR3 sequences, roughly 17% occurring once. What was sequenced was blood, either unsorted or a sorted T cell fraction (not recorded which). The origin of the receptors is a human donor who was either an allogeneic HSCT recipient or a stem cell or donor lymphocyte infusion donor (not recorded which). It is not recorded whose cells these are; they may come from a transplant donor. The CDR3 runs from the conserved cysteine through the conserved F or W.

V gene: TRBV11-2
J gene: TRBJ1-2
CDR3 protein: CASSLSRSDYGYTF

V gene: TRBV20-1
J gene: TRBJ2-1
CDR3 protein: CSASGRLDNEQFF

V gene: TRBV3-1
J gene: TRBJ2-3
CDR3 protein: CASSRSPGPLADTQYF

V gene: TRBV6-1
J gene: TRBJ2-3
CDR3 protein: CATERIGTDTQYF

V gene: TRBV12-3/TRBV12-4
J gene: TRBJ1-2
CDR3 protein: CASSSHTGSPNYGYTF

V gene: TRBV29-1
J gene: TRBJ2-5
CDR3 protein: CSVDAWGWETQYF

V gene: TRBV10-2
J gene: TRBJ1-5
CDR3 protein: CASSPQGGNQPQHF

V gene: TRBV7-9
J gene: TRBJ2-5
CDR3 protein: CASSRGQLETQYF

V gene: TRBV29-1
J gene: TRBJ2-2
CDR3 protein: CSANRGLTGELFF

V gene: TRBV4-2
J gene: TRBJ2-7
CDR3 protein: CASSQDQHGGNSYEQYF

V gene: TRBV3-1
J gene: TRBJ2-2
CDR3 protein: CAIQGGTGELFF

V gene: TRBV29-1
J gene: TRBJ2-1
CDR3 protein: CSVGGQVTYNEQFF

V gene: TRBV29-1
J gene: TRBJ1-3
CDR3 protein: CSARSGNTIYF

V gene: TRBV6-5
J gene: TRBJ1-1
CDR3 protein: CASSFDFWNTEAFF

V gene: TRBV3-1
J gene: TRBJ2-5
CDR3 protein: CASSQATGTGLGTQYF

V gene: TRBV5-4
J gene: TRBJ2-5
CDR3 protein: CASSLGLAGAQETQYF

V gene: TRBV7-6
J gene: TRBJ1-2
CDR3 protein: CASSPDRGLVGYGYTF

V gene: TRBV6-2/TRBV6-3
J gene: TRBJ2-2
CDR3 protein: CASNRAGYINTGELFF

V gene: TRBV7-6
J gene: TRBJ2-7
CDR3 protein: CASSLFQGAGSYEQYF

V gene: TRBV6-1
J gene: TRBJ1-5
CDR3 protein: CASSRTGPGQPQHF

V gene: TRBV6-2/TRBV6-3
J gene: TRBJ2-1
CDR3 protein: CASSYSGTAYNEQFF

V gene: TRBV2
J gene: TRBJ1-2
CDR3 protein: CASRGFNYGYTF

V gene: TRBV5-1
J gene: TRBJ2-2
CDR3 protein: CASSPHRTLTANTGELFF

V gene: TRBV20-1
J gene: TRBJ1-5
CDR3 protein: CSARQGSSRNQPQHF

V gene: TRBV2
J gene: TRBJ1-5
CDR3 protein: CASRWEANQPQHF

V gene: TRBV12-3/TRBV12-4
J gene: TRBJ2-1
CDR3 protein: CASRGELAGGSSYNEQFF

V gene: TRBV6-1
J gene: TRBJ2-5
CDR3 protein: CASLGGVQETQYF

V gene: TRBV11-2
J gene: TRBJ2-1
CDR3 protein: CASSLAVEFRNEQFF

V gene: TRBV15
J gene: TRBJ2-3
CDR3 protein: CATSVGLAGADTQYF

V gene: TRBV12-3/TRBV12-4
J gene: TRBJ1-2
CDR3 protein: CASSGRGTYGYTF

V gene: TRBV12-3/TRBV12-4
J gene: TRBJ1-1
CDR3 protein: CASSLVGGQDTEAFF